The present entry profiles one TCR beta chain with its context. Participants were aged about 18 to 100 years from approximately 24 US areas. Participants reported their clinical history, and cohort assignment relied on those reports. The data derive from a study of blood T cell repertoires in COVID-19. The overall study: Sites in the United States, Italy and Spain provided acute and convalescent COVID-19 samples. Sample material is recorded as cDNA or gDNA derived from T cells, B-cell-depleted T cells, or PBMCs.

The CDR3 sequence is 13 residues long. CDR1 SGHNT and CDR2 YYREEE come from the germline V gene (reference sequence). Trimming pared 0 bases from V and 7 bases from J, leaving 8 bases between. TCRdb keeps only in-frame clones here, not all; method: immunoSEQ multiplex PCR. The data show 200,000 to 250,000 clones, 88% seen once. The chain recombines TRBV5-4 with TRBJ2-1, with D uncertain. The sample was PBMCs or T cells enriched from blood (not recorded which). The origin of this receptor is a woman younger than 45 who had recovered from COVID-19. CDR3 sequence (DNA): TGTGCCAGCAGCTTGGTTCGTGCGAATGAGCAGTTCTTC. Its protein is CASSLVRANEQFF.